This T cell receptor (beta chain) was retrieved from a study of blood T cell repertoires in COVID-19. Study-level information: T cells, B-cell-depleted T cells, or PBMCs supplied cDNA or gDNA.

Per the study methods: Amplification from reference gene primers served as the basis for estimated nucleated cell counts. Measured with immunoSEQ multiplex PCR; TCRdb has only the in-frame clones, and not every one. The DNA gave D and trimming, while V, J and clone size come from that table. The table shows about 270,000 clones, with around 83% occurring only once. V dropped 4 bases and J dropped 5; count of bases not matched to a gene: 13. Germline V gene lookup returns CDR1 SGHNT and CDR2 YYREEE (reference sequence). The CDR3 totals 16 residues. Input material: peripheral blood. V and J are TRBV5-4 and TRBJ2-3, with TRBD1 matching over 7 bases. This TCR was sampled from an elderly man with acute or convalescent COVID-19. The CDR3 reads CASSRPEAGGKDTQYF. The DNA for the CDR3 is TGTGCCAGCAGCCGCCCGGAGGCAGGGGGTAAAGATACGCAGTATTTT.